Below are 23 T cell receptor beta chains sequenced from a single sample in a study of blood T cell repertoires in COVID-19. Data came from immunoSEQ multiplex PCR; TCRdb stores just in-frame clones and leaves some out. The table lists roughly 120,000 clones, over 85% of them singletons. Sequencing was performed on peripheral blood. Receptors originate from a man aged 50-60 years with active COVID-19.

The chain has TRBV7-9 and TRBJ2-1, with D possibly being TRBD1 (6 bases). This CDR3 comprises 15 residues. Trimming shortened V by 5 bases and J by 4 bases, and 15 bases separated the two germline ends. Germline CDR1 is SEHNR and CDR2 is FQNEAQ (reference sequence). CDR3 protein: CASSPWQGLYNEQFF. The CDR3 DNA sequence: TGTGCCAGCAGCCCCTGGCAGGGGTTATACAATGAGCAGTTCTTC.

The CDR3 nucleotides read TGTGCCACCAGTAGGGGCGCTAACTATGGCTACACCTTC. This sequence encodes CATSRGANYGYTF. This rearrangement joins TRBV24-1 to TRBJ1-2; a possible D gene is TRBD1 (5 bases). The CDR3 spans 13 residues. The ends were cut back, 6 bases at V and 0 bases at J, with 7 bases in the middle. Looked up from germline, CDR1 is KGHDR and CDR2 is SFDVKD.

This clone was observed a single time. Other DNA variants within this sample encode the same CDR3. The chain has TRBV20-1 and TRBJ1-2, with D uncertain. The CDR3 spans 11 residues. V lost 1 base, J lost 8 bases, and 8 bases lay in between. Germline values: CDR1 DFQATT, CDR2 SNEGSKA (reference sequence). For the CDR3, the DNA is TGCAGTGCTAGAGTACCGCGGGGCTACACCTTC. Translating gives CSARVPRGYTF.

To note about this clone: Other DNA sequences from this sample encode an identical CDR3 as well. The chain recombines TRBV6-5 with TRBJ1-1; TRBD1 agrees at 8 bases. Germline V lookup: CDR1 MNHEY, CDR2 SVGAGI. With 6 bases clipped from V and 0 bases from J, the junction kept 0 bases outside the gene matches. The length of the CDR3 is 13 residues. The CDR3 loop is CASRGQVNTEAFF. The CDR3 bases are TGTGCCAGCAGGGGACAGGTGAACACTGAAGCTTTCTTT.

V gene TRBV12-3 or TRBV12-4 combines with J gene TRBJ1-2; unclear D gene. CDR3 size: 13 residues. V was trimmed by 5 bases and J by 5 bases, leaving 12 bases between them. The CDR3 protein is CASSTTNIYGYTF. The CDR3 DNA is TGTGCCAGCAGTACGACAAACATTTATGGCTACACCTTC.

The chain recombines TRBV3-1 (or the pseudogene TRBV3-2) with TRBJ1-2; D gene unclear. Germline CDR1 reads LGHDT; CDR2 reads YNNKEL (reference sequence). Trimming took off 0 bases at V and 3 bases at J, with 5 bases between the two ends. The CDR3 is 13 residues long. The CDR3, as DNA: TGTGCCAGCAGCCAAGACTTGTACTATGGCTACACCTTC. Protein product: CASSQDLYYGYTF.

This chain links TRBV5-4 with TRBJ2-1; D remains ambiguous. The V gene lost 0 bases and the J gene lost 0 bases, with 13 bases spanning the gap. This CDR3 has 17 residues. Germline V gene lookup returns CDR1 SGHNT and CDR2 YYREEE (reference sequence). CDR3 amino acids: CASSLERPPSSYNEQFF. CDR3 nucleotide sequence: TGTGCCAGCAGCTTGGAGCGCCCACCGAGCTCCTACAATGAGCAGTTCTTC.

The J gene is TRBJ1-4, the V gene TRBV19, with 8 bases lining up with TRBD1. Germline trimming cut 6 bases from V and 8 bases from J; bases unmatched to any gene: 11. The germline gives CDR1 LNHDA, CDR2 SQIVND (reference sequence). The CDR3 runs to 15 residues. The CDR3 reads CASRNTGTGEEKLFF. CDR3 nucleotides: TGTGCCAGTAGAAATACCGGGACAGGAGAGGAAAAACTGTTTTTT.

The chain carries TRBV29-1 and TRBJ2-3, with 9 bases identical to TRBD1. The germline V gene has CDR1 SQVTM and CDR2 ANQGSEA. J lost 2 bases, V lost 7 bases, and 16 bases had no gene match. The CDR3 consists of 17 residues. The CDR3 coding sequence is TGCAGCGCACCGGGACAGGGAAGGGTAGCGACCACAGATACGCAGTATTTT. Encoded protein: CSAPGQGRVATTDTQYF.

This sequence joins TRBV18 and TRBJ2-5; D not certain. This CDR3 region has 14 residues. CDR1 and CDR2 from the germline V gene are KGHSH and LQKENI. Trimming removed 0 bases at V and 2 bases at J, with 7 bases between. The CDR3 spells CASSPPAQQETQYF. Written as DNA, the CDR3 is TGTGCCAGCTCACCACCTGCACAGCAAGAGACCCAGTACTTC.

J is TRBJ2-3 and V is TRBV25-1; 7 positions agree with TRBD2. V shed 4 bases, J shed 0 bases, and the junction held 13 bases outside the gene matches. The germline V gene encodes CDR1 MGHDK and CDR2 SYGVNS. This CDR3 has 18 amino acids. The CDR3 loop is CASSGGLLARSSTDTQYF. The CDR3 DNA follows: TGTGCCAGCAGTGGAGGACTACTAGCGCGATCTAGCACAGATACGCAGTATTTT.

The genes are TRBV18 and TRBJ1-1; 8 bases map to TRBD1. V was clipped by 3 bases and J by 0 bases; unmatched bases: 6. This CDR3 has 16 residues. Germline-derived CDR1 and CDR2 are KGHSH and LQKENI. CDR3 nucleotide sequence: TGTGCCAGCTCACCCGGTCCGGACAGGGTGAACACTGAAGCTTTCTTT. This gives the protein CASSPGPDRVNTEAFF.

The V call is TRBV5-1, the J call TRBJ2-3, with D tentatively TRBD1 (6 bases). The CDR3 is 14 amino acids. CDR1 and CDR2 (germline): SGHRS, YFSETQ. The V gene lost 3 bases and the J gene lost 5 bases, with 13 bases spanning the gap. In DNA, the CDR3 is TGCGCCAGCAGCTCCCTTCCAGGGGAAGATACGCAGTATTTT. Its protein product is CASSSLPGEDTQYF. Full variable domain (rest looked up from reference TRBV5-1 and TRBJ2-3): KAGVTQTPRYLIKTRGQQVTLSCSPISGHRSVSWYQQTPGQGLQFLFEYFSETQRNKGNFPGRFSGRQFSNSRSEMNVSTLELGDSALYLCASSSLPGEDTQYFGPGTRLTVL.

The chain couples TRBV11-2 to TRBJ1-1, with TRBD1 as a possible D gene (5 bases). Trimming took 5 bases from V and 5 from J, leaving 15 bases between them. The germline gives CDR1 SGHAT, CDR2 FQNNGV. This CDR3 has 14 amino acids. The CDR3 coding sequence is TGTGCCAGCAGCGAACGACAGCGTGGTACTGAAGCTTTCTTT. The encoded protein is CASSERQRGTEAFF.

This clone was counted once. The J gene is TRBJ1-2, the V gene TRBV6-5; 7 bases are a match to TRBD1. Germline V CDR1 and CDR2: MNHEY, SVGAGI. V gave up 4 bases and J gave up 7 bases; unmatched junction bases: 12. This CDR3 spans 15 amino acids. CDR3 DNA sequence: TGTGCCAGCAGTTGGACAGGACCACCTTCGCCTGGCTACACCTTC. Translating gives CASSWTGPPSPGYTF.

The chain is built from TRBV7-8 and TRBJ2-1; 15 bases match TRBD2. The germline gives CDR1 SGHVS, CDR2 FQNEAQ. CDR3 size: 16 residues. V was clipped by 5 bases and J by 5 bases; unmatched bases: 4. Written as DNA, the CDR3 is TGTGCCAGCAGCCTAGGACTAGCGGGGGGGGACAATGAGCAGTTCTTC. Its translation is CASSLGLAGGDNEQFF.

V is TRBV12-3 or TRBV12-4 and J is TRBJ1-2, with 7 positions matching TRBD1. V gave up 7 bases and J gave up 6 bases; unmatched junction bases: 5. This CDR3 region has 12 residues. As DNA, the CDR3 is TGTGCCAGCACCATTACAGGGGATGGCTACACCTTC. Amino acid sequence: CASTITGDGYTF.

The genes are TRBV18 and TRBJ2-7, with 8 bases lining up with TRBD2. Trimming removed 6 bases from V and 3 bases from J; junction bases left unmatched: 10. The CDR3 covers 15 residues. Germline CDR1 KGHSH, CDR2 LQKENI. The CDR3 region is CASSPTGGMDYEQYF. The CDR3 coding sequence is TGTGCCAGCTCCCCCACGGGGGGGATGGACTACGAGCAGTACTTC.

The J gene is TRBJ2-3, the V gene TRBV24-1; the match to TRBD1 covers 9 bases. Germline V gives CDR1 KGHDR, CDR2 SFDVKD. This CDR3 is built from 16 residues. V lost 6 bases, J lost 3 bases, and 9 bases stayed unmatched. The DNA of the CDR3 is TGTGCCACCAGTCTCCTGGGACAGGGAGGAACAGATACGCAGTATTTT. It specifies CATSLLGQGGTDTQYF.

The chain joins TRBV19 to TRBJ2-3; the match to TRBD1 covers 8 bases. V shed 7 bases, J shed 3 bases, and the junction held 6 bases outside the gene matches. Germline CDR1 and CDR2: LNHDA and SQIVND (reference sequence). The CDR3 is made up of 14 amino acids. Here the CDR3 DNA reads TGTGCCAGTACCGTGGACAGGGCAACAGATACGCAGTATTTT. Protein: CASTVDRATDTQYF.

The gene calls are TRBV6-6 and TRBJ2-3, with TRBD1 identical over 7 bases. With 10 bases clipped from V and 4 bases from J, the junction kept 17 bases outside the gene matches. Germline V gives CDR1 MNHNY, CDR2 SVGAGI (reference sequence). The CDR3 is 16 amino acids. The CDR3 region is CATNLGAWTGADTQYF. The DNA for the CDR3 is TGTGCCACCAACCTGGGGGCATGGACAGGCGCAGATACGCAGTATTTT.

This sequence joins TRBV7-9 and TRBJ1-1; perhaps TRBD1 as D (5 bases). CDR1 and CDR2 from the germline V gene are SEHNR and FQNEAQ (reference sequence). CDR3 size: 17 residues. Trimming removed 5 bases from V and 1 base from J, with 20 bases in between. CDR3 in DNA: TGTGCCAGCAGCCATCCGACAGCCAGAAAAGCGAACACTGAAGCTTTCTTT. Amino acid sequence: CASSHPTARKANTEAFF. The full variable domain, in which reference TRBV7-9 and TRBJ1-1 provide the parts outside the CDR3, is DTGVSQNPRHKITKRGQNVTFRCDPISEHNRLYWYRQTLGQGPEFLTYFQNEAQLEKSRLLSDRFSAERPKGSFSTLEIQRTEQGDSAMYLCASSHPTARKANTEAFFGQGTRLTVV.

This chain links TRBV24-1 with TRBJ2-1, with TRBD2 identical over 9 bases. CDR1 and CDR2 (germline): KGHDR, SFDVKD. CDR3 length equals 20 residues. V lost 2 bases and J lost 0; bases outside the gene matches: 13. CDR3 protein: CATSDSHASGTPLSYNEQFF. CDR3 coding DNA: TGTGCCACCAGTGATTCCCACGCTAGCGGGACCCCTCTCTCCTACAATGAGCAGTTCTTC.